This TCR beta chain was observed in a study of blood T cell repertoires in COVID-19. At the level of the study: The cDNA or gDNA used as material had been derived from T cells, B-cell-depleted T cells, or PBMCs.

The assay was immunoSEQ multiplex PCR, and TCRdb's table has in-frame clones only and misses some. Here the sample spans some 80,000 clones, 80% to 90% being singletons. CDR1 and CDR2 from the germline V gene are SGHNT and YYREEE (reference sequence). V dropped 3 bases and J dropped 1; count of bases not matched to a gene: 3. CDR3 size: 16 residues. The sample was peripheral blood. The source of this sequence is a human donor in a cohort sampled during active COVID-19. This chain joins TRBV5-4 and TRBJ2-2, with 10 bases aligning to TRBD2. The CDR3 coding sequence is TGTGCCAGCAGCTCGGGACTAGCGAGGAACACCGGGGAGCTGTTTTTT. Protein: CASSSGLARNTGELFF.